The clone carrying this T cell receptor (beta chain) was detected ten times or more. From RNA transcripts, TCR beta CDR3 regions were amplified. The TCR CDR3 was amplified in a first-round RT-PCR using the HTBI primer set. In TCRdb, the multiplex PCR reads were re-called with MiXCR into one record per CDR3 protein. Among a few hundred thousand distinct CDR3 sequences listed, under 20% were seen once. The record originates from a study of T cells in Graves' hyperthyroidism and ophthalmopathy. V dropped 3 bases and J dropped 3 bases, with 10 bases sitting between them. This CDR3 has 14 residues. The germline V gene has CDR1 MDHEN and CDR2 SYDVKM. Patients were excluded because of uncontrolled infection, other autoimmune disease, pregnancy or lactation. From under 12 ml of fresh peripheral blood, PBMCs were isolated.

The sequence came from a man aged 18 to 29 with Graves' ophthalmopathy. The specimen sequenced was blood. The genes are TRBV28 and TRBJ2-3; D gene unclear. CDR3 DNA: TGTGCCAGCAGTTTTAGACGCGGTACAGATACGCAGTATTTT. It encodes CASSFRRGTDTQYF.